This TCR beta chain appears in the sequencing data of a study of T cells in localized non-small cell lung cancer. Study findings and constraints: Heterogeneity cannot be ruled out, as sequencing used one tumor region only. The highest T cell clonality was in uninvolved adjacent lung, above tumor. Appearances in adjacent lung were noted for a median approximately 61 of the top 100 tumor clones. Higher blood T cell density tracked longer overall survival.

Concerning this clone itself: Its antigen remains unidentified.

V lost 1 base to trimming and J lost 9 bases, with 19 bases between them. The CDR3 has 16 residues. From germline, CDR1 is SGHTA and CDR2 FQGNSA. The data were produced by immunoSEQ multiplex PCR, yet TCRdb's version contains in-frame clones alone and is incomplete. The top ten hold around 2.9% of the sample, which has about 8,100 clones, 85% to 95% seen once. The sequence derives from a woman aged 35-70 years with stage I lung adenocarcinoma. The sample was peripheral blood, taken before any cancer treatment. This sequence joins TRBV7-2 and TRBJ2-1; D is perhaps TRBD1 or TRBD2 (5 bases each). This CDR3 reads CASSLVATEPRGEQFF. In nucleotides, the CDR3 is TGTGCCAGCAGCTTAGTAGCGACCGAACCAAGGGGTGAGCAGTTCTTC.